This TCR beta chain was profiled in a study of regulatory T cells in long-lasting Graves disease. Study findings and constraints: Persistent cases favored TRBV28, TRBJ1-2 and TRBJ2-5.

The germline CDR1 and CDR2 sequences are MDHEN and SYDVKM. With 5 bases clipped from V and 8 bases from J, the junction kept 9 bases outside the gene matches. The CDR3 loop spans 14 amino acids. To make TCR beta libraries, researchers used iRepertoire HTBI primers and Arm-PCR of CDR3 regions. Using its own MiXCR run on the multiplex PCR reads, TCRdb lists one record per CDR3 protein. This table has about 430,000 distinct CDR3 sequences, roughly a fifth appearing once. Time point denoted: persistent/refractory GD, antithyroid drugs over 5 years with positive TRAb. Researchers made the TCR library from RNA that was extracted from PBMCs. At least ten counts were recorded for this clonotype. Its antigen remains unknown.

The specimen comprised peripheral blood mononuclear cells (PBMCs), sampled when the disease was refractory, from a patient treated with antithyroid drugs. The V gene is TRBV28, the J gene TRBJ2-4, with TRBD1 identical over 7 bases. The source is a female donor with Graves disease. In nucleotides, the CDR3 is TGTGCCAGCAGTCCGAATGACAGGGAAGACATTCAGTACTTC. Residues: CASSPNDREDIQYF.